The 10 T cell receptor beta chains given below trace back to one sample, sequenced in a study of T cells in Graves' hyperthyroidism and ophthalmopathy. The TCR beta CDR3 regions underwent amplification using RNA transcripts as the source. TCR CDR3 regions were first amplified by RT-PCR with HTBI primers. TCRdb independently ran MiXCR on the multiplex PCR reads; one entry per CDR3 protein. The sample includes roughly 420,000 distinct CDR3 sequences, about 15% of them seen just once. The sample taken for sequencing was blood. The receptors stem from a woman in her late teens or twenties with Graves' hyperthyroidism.

This clonotype was counted ten times or more. CDR3 sequence: CSAMAPGTAGTQYF. The CDR3, as DNA: TGCAGTGCTATGGCACCCGGGACAGCCGGGACCCAGTACTTC. The chain combines TRBV20-1 with TRBJ2-5, with 7 bases matching TRBD1. The CDR3 sequence is 14 residues long. Germline V gives CDR1 DFQATT, CDR2 SNEGSKA (reference sequence). With V trimmed by 4 bases and J by 7 bases, 12 bases remained unmatched.

This clonotype was counted at least ten times. Here the CDR3 reads CSARSGQGDQETQYF. The CDR3 coding sequence is TGCAGTGCTAGGTCGGGACAGGGAGACCAAGAGACCCAGTACTTC. This rearrangement joins TRBV20-1 to TRBJ2-5, with 9 nucleotides matching TRBD1. V was clipped by 3 bases and J by 0 bases; unmatched bases: 5. There are 15 residues in the CDR3. CDR1 is DFQATT and CDR2 is SNEGSKA in the germline V gene (reference sequence).

This clonotype has just a few counts. This chain links TRBV27 with TRBJ2-6, with TRBD1 as a possible D gene (5 bases). The CDR3 has 19 amino acids. V lost 6 bases and J 0 bases, leaving 21 bases between the germline ends. Germline-derived CDR1 and CDR2 are MNHEY and SMNVEV (reference sequence). In DNA, the CDR3 is TGTGCCAGCAGCCCTAGGGGCTTTTTGCACTGCTCTGGGGCCAACGTCCTGACTTTC. It specifies CASSPRGFLHCSGANVLTF.

This clonotype was observed at least ten times. This sequence joins TRBV4-1 and TRBJ1-5, with TRBD1 identical over 10 bases. CDR3 length: 15 residues. In germline, CDR1 is MGHRA, CDR2 YSYEKL. The V gene end was trimmed by 3 bases and the J gene end by 7 bases; junction bases not matched to a gene: 6. For the CDR3, the DNA is TGCGCCAGCAGCCACCTGGACAGGGGGGACCAGCCCCAGCATTTT. As protein: CASSHLDRGDQPQHF.

The chain uses TRBV7-9 and TRBJ1-5; D is undetermined. V was trimmed by 1 base and J by 5 bases, leaving 9 bases between them. Looked up from germline, CDR1 is SEHNR and CDR2 is FQNEAQ (reference sequence). This CDR3 is built from 14 residues. CDR3 region: CASSLEFWDQPQHF. CDR3 bases: TGTGCCAGCAGCTTAGAATTCTGGGATCAGCCCCAGCATTTT.

This clonotype was counted ten times or more. The chain is built from TRBV10-3 and TRBJ2-2; the match to TRBD2 covers 7 bases. CDR1 ENHRY and CDR2 SYGVKD come from the germline V gene. The CDR3 length is 15 residues. V lost 2 bases to trimming and J lost 0 bases; unmatched junction nucleotides: 0. The chain's CDR3 is CAISETSANTGELFF. The CDR3 region has the DNA TGTGCCATCAGTGAGACTAGCGCGAACACCGGGGAGCTGTTTTTT.

The chain employs TRBV29-1 and TRBJ1-4; no clear D gene. The ends were cut back, 3 bases at V and 8 bases at J, with 10 bases in the middle. The CDR3 is 12 residues long. CDR1 and CDR2 from the germline V gene are SQVTM and ANQGSEA. The CDR3 coding sequence is TGCAGCGTTGATTTACCGGGGGAAAAACTGTTTTTT. Translated, it gives CSVDLPGEKLFF. The full variable domain, its missing parts supplied by reference TRBV29-1 and TRBJ1-4, is SAVISQKPSRDICQRGTSLTIQCQVDSQVTMMFWYRQQPGQSLTLIATANQGSEATYESGFVIDKFPISRPNLTFSTLTVSNMSPEDSSIYLCSVDLPGEKLFFGSGTQLSVL.

CDR3 coding DNA: TGCAGCGTTGTAGAGGGGTCGGGCGGGGGCAGAGGCAACTATGGCTACACCTTC. Translating gives CSVVEGSGGGRGNYGYTF. The rearrangement joins TRBV29-1 to TRBJ1-2; possible D gene TRBD1, 6 bases. CDR1 and CDR2 (germline): SQVTM, ANQGSEA. The CDR3 is 18 amino acids. The V end was cut by 4 bases, the J end by 2 bases, with 26 bases between. The full variable domain, rest sourced from reference TRBV29-1 and TRBJ1-2, is SAVISQKPSRDICQRGTSLTIQCQVDSQVTMMFWYRQQPGQSLTLIATANQGSEATYESGFVIDKFPISRPNLTFSTLTVSNMSPEDSSIYLCSVVEGSGGGRGNYGYTFGSGTRLTVV.

This clonotype occurred many times. The chain is built from TRBV15 and TRBJ2-1; 11 bases align to TRBD2. The CDR3 consists of 17 residues. Germline CDR1 reads LNHNV; CDR2 reads YYDKDF (reference sequence). Germline trimming cut 2 bases from V and 3 bases from J; bases unmatched to any gene: 6. The CDR3 DNA sequence: TGTGCCACCAGCAGACTAGCGGGGGGACCGATCTACAATGAGCAGTTCTTC. Amino acids: CATSRLAGGPIYNEQFF.

This clonotype was counted between two and nine times. The chain couples TRBV9 to TRBJ2-3; D ambiguous. The CDR3 is 13 amino acids. V was cut by 4 bases and J by 4 bases, with 10 bases left in between. Germline assignment: CDR1 SGDLS and CDR2 YYNGEE. The CDR3 protein is CASSPRISDTQYF. In nucleotides, the CDR3 is TGTGCCAGCAGCCCCCGGATTTCAGATACGCAGTATTTT.